This TCR beta chain derives from a study of T cells in localized non-small cell lung cancer. Study findings and constraints: Because researchers sequenced only one region of the tumor, heterogeneity is still possible.

Germline CDR1 and CDR2: MNHGY and SAAAGT. The CDR3 has 14 amino acids. Deletions cut 6 bases from V and 5 bases from J, with 14 bases between. As concerns this clone: The antigen is unknown.

The repertoire was sequenced with immunoSEQ multiplex PCR; TCRdb's copy has only in-frame clones and lacks some. This sample has about 940 clones, with around 24% found just once. The sequence was obtained from a man between 40 and 75 years old with stage I squamous cell lung carcinoma. Sequencing was performed on normal lung tissue next to the tumor, taken before any cancer treatment. The chain is built from TRBV6-8 and TRBJ2-1; D is possibly TRBD1 (5 bases). CDR3 sequence: CASSLKGAHNEQFF. The CDR3 DNA sequence: TGTGCCAGCAGCCTTAAAGGGGCACACAATGAGCAGTTCTTC.